This T cell receptor beta chain was obtained from a study of T cells in Graves' hyperthyroidism and ophthalmopathy (dated by TCRdb to between 2019 and 2020). General notes on the study: Peripheral blood samples were taken at the time of initial diagnosis, prior to any treatment. The roughly 100 discovery patients were randomly divided into training and test sets at a 7:3 ratio. In roughly six Graves' hyperthyroidism patients, the study also compared T-cell repertoires from thyroid tissue with T-cell repertoires from blood. According to the paper, TCR Vbeta CDR3 sequencing was carried out on about 140 peripheral blood samples, which came from 40 to 45 ophthalmopathy, around 75 hyperthyroidism and roughly 17 progressor patients. To identify TCR V-J signatures that set the groups apart, the researchers used a discovery cohort of 100 patients, made up of roughly 45 with Graves' ophthalmopathy and some 58 with stable Graves' hyperthyroidism. Whether ophthalmopathy could be predicted prospectively was tested in an independent validation cohort made up of 18 to 20 hyperthyroidism patients plus 17 patients who later progressed to ophthalmopathy. Following sampling, methimazole starting at 30 mg daily was given to hyperthyroidism patients, and high-dose intravenous methylprednisolone was given to ophthalmopathy patients.

The CDR3 has 16 amino acids, counting the end cysteine and phenylalanine. Only the CDR3 portion is preserved as DNA: 48 bases, with reading frame beginning at the first base. CDR1 and CDR2 were assigned from the germline V gene as MRHNA and SNTAGT. V has 4 bases trimmed and J has 7 bases trimmed; junction bases matching no gene number 7. General findings and caveats noted by the study authors: Sample size was not statistically predetermined, and investigators were not blinded to group allocation. In validation, the model predicted progression to ophthalmopathy with 65% to 71% sensitivity and less than 75% specificity, a median of 6.5 months before onset. Blood samples also contained most of the expanded thyroid clonotypes (frequency above 0.001), which suggests that blood repertoires may reflect thyroid immune responses. A 13 V-J signature model separated ophthalmopathy from stable hyperthyroidism, with around 88% sensitivity and 81% to 83% specificity in cross-validation and 80%/75% in testing.

The TCR beta CDR3 regions were amplified from RNA transcripts. The TCR CDR3 was subjected to a first round of RT-PCR using the HTBI primer set and the Qiagen OneStep RT-PCR kit. Libraries were constructed in a second round of multiplex PCR, after which size selection and purification were performed. Sequencing of the libraries was done on an Illumina HiSeq2000 using paired-end 100 bp reads. In the original analysis: SOAPnuke was used to process the raw data, throwing out any read that contained adapters or uncalled bases, had a mean Phred below 15, or lacked an exact constant-primer or identifier match. COPE v1.2.5 was used to merge the high-quality paired reads, and each unique nucleotide sequence was defined as a clonotype. MiTCR v1.1 was used to align the clonotypes against IMGT TRBV, TRBD and TRBJ reference segments. The analysis was restricted to V-J combinations with a frequency above 0.0001, which together covered 98% to 99.2% of the repertoires. A TCS score was defined as the ratio of F50 (clonal expansion) to E x V (chaos), with BLOSUM62-based TCRdist applied between CDR3 peptides within each V-J. Welch's t-statistics and random forest reduced roughly 500 V-J features to 10 to 15, which were used in a naive Bayes classifier (R e1071). TCRdb cleaned the public reads at Q25 with fastp, built clones with MiXCR and kept in-frame beta chains. Rows merge per CDR3 protein into single entries with the most common DNA and genes. These V and J calls are TCRdb output, not the study's own analysis. A total of around 580,000 distinct CDR3 sequences appear in this sample, around 17% of them only once. 15% to 20% of the sample rests with the top ten.

Regarding this clonotype: It lacks a known antigen. No base-level quality is on record; no much larger clone is a single base apart.

A patient counted as having stable Graves' hyperthyroidism if no progression to ophthalmopathy occurred over 18 months of follow-up. Hyperthyroidism patients were newly diagnosed, with disease duration under 2 months, and aged 18 to 65 years. The study excluded patients with uncontrolled infections, other autoimmune diseases, pregnancy or lactation. Diagnoses relied on clinical symptoms, serum thyroxine and TRAb, thyroid ultrasound and orbital computed tomography. Ficoll-Paque density gradient centrifugation was used to isolate PBMCs from around 10 ml of fresh peripheral blood. Total RNA was extracted with Trizol reagent, and quality was checked on an Agilent 2100 Bioanalyzer.

Sequenced sample: blood. The clonotype was recovered from a woman between 18 and 29 years old with Graves' hyperthyroidism. Recombination connected TRBV6-4 to TRBJ1-6; 10 junctional bases match TRBD1. The sequenced DNA: TGTGCCAGCAGTGGGACAGGGGGGCGGATAAATTCACCCCTCCACTTT. Its protein product is CASSGTGGRINSPLHF.